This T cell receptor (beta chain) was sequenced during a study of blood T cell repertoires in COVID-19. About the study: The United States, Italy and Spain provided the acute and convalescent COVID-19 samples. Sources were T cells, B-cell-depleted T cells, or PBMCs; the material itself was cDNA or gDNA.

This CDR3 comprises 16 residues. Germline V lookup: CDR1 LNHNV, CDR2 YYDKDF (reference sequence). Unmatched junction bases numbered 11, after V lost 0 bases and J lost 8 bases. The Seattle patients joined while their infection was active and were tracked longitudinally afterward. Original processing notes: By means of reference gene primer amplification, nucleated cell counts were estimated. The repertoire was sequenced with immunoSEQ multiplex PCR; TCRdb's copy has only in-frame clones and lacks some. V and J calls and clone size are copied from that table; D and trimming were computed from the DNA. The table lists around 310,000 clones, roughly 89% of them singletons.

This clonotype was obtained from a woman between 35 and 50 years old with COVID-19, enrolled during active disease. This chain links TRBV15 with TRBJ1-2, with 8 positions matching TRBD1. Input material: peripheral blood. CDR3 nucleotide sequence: TGTGCCACCAGCAGAGATTCCATGGACAGGGTAAACGGCTACACCTTC. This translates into CATSRDSMDRVNGYTF.